Reported below is one TCR beta chain. In the original analysis: Amplification of reference gene primers was used by the study to estimate nucleated cell counts. This table comes from immunoSEQ multiplex PCR, and its TCRdb copy is limited to in-frame clones, with some not included. That table supplies the V and J calls and clone size; D and trimming were determined from the DNA. This sample carries approximately 250,000 clones, about 91% of them seen once, and the ten largest clones take 1.2%. These data come from a study of blood T cell repertoires in COVID-19. The participants were between 18 and 89 years old and came from roughly 24 US areas. V lost 0 bases, J lost 0 bases, and 15 bases lay in between. The CDR3 spans 17 residues. Germline V gene data show CDR1 as GTSNPN and CDR2 as SVGIG (reference sequence).

This receptor was obtained from a woman between 40 and 55 years old with acute COVID-19. This chain links TRBV30 with TRBJ1-5; D is possibly TRBD1 (5 bases). The material sequenced was PBMCs or T cells enriched from blood (not recorded which). The CDR3, as DNA: TGTGCCTGGAGTGTACCCTCAGGGTTAATTAGCAATCAGCCCCAGCATTTT. Its translation is CAWSVPSGLISNQPQHF.